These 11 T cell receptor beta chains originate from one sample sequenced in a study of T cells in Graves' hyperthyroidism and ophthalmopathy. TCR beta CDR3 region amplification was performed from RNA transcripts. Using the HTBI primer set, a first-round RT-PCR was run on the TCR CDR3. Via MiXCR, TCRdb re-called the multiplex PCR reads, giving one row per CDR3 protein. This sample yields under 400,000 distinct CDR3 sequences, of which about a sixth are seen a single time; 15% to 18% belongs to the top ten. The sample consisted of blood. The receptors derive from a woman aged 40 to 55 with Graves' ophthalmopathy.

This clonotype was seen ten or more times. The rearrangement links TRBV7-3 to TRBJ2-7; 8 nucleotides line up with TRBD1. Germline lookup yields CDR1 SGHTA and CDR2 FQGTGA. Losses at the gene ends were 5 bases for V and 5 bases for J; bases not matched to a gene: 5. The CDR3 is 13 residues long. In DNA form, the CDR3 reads TGTGCCAGCAGCCCGGACAGGGCCCACGAGCAGTACTTC. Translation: CASSPDRAHEQYF.

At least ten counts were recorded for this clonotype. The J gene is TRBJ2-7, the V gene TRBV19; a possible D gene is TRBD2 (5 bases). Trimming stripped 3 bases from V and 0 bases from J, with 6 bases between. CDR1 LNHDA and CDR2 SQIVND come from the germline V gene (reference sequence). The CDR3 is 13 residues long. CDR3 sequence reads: CASSIGSSYEQYF. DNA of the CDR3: TGTGCCAGTAGTATTGGGAGCTCCTACGAGCAGTACTTC.

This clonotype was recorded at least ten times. The CDR3 sequence is CASSLGWKRPSYEQYF. The CDR3 nucleotides are TGCGCCAGCAGCTTGGGGTGGAAGAGACCATCCTACGAGCAGTACTTC. The chain couples TRBV5-1 to TRBJ2-7; D not resolved. Trimming shortened V by 0 bases and J by 1 base, and 14 bases separated the two germline ends. CDR3 size: 16 residues. CDR1 and CDR2 (germline): SGHRS, YFSETQ.

CDR3 nucleotides: TGTGCCAGCAGGCAAGCGGGGGGCCTTTACAATGAGCAGTTCTTC. The encoded protein is CASRQAGGLYNEQFF. The chain combines TRBV6-1 with TRBJ2-1; 9 nucleotides agree with TRBD2. J gave up 4 bases and V 6 bases, and 7 bases lay outside the gene matches. This CDR3 is 15 amino acids long. The germline V gene encodes CDR1 MNHNS and CDR2 SASEGT.

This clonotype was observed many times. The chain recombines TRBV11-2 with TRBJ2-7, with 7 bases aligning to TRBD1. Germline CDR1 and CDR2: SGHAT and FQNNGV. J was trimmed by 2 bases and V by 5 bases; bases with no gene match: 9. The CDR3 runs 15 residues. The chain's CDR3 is CASSPDRVSTYEQYF. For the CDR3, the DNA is TGTGCCAGCAGCCCCGACAGGGTTTCAACCTACGAGCAGTACTTC.

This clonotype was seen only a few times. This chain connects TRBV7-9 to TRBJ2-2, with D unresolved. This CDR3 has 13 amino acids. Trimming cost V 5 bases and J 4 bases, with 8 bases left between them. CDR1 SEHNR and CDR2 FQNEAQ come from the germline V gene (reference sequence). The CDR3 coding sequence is TGTGCCAGCAGCCGCTCGAGCACCGGGGAGCTGTTTTTT. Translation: CASSRSSTGELFF.

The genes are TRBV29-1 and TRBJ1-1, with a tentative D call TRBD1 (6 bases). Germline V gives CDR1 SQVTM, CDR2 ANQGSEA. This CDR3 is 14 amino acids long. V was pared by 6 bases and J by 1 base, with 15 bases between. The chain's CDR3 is CSVVQGTANTEAFF. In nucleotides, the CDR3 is TGCAGCGTCGTTCAGGGGACGGCGAACACTGAAGCTTTCTTT. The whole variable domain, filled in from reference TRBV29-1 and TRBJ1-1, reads SAVISQKPSRDICQRGTSLTIQCQVDSQVTMMFWYRQQPGQSLTLIATANQGSEATYESGFVIDKFPISRPNLTFSTLTVSNMSPEDSSIYLCSVVQGTANTEAFFGQGTRLTVV.

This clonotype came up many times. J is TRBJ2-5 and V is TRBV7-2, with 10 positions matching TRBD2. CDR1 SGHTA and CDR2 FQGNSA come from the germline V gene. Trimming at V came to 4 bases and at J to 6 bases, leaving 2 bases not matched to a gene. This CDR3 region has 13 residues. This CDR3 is CASSWGLAKTQYF. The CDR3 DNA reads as TGTGCCAGCAGCTGGGGACTAGCGAAGACCCAGTACTTC.

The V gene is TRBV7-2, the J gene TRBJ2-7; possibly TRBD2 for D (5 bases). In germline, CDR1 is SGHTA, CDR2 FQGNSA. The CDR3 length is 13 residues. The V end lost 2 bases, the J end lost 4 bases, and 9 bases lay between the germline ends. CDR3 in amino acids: CASSLRTVYEQYF. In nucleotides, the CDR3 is TGTGCCAGCAGCTTAAGGACTGTTTACGAGCAGTACTTC.

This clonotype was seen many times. The CDR3 reads CASSFPGQGRSETQYF. The DNA for the CDR3 is TGTGCCAGCAGTTTTCCCGGACAGGGACGCTCAGAGACCCAGTACTTC. The gene calls are TRBV28 and TRBJ2-5, with 8 bases fitting TRBD1. The germline V gene encodes CDR1 MDHEN and CDR2 SYDVKM. V trimming: 3 bases; J trimming: 4 bases; junction bases outside the gene matches: 10. The CDR3 has 16 residues.

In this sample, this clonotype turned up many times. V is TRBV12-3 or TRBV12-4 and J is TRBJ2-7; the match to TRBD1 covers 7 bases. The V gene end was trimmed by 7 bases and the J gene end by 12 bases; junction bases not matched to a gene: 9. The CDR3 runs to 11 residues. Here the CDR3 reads CASTLGDSMYF. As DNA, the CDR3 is TGTGCCAGCACCCTGGGGGACAGCATGTACTTC.